The clone carrying this T cell receptor (beta chain) has only one observation. Its antigen is still unknown. Sequencing targeted TCR beta in T cells from blood (CD8+ and CD4+). Both CD4+ and CD8+ T cells were negatively isolated, and TEMRA cells underwent FACS enrichment. Germline CDR1 is DFQATT and CDR2 is SNEGSKA (reference sequence). V was shortened by 6 bases and J by 2 bases, with 15 bases between the two germline ends. The CDR3 spans 14 residues. Reverse transcription of roughly 0.45 to 1 ug RNA used random hexamers. A multiplex approach, immunoSEQ multiplex PCR, amplified TCR beta CDR3 across 54 Vbeta and 13 Jbeta. TCRdb ran MiXCR on the immunoSEQ multiplex PCR reads and lists one entry per CDR3 protein. Here the sample spans some 260,000 distinct CDR3 sequences, approximately 84% being singletons. This sample stems from a study of CD8 T cells in Susac syndrome. Study results and caveats: The study recognized that the number of individuals in its TCR sequencing and HLA analysis was relatively small.

The sequencing sample was made of CD8+ T cells from PBMCs. The chain uses TRBV20-1 and TRBJ2-3, with D hard to call. The sequence was obtained from a human donor with multiple sclerosis. In nucleotides, the CDR3 is TGCAGTGCCCCGAGTCTGCTGCACACAGATACGCAGTATTTT. This codes for CSAPSLLHTDTQYF.